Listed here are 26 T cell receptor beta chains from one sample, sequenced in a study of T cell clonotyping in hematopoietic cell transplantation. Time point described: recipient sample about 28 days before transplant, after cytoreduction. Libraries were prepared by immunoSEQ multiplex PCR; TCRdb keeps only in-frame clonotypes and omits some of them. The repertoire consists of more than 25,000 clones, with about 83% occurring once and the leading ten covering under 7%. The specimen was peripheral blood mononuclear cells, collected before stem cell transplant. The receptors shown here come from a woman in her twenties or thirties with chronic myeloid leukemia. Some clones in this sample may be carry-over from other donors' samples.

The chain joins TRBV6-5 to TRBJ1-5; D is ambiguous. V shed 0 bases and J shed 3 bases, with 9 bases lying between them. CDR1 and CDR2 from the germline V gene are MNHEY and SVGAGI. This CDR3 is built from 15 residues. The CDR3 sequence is CASSYSIGNNQPQHF. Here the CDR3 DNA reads TGTGCCAGCAGTTACTCTATAGGGAACAATCAGCCCCAGCATTTT.

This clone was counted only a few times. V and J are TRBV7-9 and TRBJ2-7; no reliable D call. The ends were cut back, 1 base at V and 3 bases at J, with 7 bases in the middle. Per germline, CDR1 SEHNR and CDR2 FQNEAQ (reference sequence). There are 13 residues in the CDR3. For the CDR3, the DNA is TGTGCCAGCAGCTTAGGGGATGTCTACGAGCAGTACGTC. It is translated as CASSLGDVYEQYV.

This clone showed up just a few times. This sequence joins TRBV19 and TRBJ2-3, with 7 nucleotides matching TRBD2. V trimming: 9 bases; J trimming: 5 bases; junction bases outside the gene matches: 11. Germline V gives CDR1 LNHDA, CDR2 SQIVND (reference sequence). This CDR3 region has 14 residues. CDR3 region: CASTERGRGDTQYF. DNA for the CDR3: TGTGCCAGCACCGAGCGGGGCCGTGGAGATACGCAGTATTTT.

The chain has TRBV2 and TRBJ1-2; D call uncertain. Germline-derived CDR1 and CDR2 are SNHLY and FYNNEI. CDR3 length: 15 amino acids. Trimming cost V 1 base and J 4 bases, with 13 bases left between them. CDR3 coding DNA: TGTGCCAGCAGTGAAGAAAACTCTGCAGTCTATGGCTACACCTTC. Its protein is CASSEENSAVYGYTF.

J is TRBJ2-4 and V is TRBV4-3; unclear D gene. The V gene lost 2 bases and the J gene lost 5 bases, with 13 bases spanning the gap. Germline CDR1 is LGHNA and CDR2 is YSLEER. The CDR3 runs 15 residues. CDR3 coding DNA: TGCGCCAGCAGCCAAAGCACTCAGCCACAAAACATTCAGTACTTC. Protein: CASSQSTQPQNIQYF.

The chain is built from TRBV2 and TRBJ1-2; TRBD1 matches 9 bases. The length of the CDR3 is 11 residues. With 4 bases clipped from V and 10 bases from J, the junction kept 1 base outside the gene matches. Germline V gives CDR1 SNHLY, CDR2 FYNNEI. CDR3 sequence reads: CASSGTGAYTF. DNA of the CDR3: TGTGCCAGCAGTGGGACAGGGGCCTACACCTTC.

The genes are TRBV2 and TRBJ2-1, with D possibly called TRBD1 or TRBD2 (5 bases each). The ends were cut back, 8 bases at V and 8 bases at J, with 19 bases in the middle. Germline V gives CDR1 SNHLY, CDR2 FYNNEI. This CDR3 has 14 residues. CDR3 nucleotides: TGTGCCAGCTACCGAGGGGTCCATGGCGATGAGCAGTTCTTC. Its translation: CASYRGVHGDEQFF.

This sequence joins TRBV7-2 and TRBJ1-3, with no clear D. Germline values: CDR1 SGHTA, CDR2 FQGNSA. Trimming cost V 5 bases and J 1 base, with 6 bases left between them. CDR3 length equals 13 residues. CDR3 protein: CASSPGSGNTIYF. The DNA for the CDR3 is TGTGCCAGCAGCCCTGGGTCTGGAAACACCATATATTTT.

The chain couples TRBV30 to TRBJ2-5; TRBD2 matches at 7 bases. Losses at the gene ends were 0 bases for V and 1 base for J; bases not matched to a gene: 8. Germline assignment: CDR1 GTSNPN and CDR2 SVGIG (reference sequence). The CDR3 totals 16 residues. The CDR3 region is CAWSVSVRGGQETQYF. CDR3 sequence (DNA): TGTGCCTGGAGTGTATCGGTCCGCGGGGGCCAAGAGACCCAGTACTTC.

Here the CDR3 DNA reads TGTGCCAGCAGCTCCTTCAGGGACACTGAAGCTTTCTTT. This gives the protein CASSSFRDTEAFF. This chain joins TRBV7-2 and TRBJ1-1; D possibly corresponds to TRBD1 (5 bases). Germline V lookup: CDR1 SGHTA, CDR2 FQGNSA. Between the trimmed V and J ends, which lost 4 bases and 3 bases, there was a span of 9 bases. This CDR3 is 13 amino acids long.

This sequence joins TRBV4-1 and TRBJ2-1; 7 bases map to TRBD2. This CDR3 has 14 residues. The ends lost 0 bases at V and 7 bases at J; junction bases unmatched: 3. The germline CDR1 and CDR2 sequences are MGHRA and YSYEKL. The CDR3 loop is CASSQEAGPNEQFF. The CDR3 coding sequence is TGCGCCAGCAGCCAAGAAGCGGGGCCGAATGAGCAGTTCTTC.

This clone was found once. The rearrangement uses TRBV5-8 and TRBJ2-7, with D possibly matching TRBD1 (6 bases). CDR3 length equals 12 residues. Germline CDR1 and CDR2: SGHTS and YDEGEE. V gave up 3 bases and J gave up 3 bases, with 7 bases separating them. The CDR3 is CASSSQGYEQYF. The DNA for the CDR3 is TGTGCCAGCAGCTCACAGGGCTACGAGCAGTACTTC.

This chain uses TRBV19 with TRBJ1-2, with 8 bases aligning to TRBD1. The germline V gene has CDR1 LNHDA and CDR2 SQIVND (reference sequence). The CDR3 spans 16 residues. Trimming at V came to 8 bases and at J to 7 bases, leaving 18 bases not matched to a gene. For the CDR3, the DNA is TGTGCCAGTGTGACAGGGACAGGCCCCTCCGCGGGTGGCTACACCTTC. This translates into CASVTGTGPSAGGYTF.

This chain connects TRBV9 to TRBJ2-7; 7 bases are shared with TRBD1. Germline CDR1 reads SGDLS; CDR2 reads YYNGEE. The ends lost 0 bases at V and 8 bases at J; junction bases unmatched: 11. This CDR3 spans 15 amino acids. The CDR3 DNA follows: TGTGCCAGCAGCGTAGAGGTCGGGGACAGACTACAGCAGTACTTC. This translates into CASSVEVGDRLQQYF.

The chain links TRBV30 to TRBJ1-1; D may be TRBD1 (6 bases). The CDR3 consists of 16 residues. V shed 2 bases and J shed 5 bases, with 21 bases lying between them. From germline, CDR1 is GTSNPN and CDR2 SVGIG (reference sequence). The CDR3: CAWSHRATGIRTEAFF. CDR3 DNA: TGTGCCTGGAGTCATAGGGCCACAGGGATCCGGACTGAAGCTTTCTTT.

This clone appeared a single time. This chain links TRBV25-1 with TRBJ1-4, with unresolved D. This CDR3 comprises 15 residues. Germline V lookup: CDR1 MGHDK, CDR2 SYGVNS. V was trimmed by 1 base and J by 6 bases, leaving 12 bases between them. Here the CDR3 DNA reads TGTGCCAGCAGTGAATCTTTGGGGTACGATGAAAAACTGTTTTTT. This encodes CASSESLGYDEKLFF.

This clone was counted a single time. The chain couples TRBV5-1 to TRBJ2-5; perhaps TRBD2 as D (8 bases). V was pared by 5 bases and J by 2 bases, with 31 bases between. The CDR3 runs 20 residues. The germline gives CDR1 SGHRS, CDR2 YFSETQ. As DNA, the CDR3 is TGCGCCAGCAGAGGAGAAAGGACAAGGGGGCGGGGGGTCGAACAAGAGACCCAGTACTTC. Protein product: CASRGERTRGRGVEQETQYF.

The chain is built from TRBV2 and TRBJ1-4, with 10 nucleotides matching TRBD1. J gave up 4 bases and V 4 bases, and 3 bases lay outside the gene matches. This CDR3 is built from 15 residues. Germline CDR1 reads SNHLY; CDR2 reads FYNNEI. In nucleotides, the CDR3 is TGTGCCAGCAGTGGGGGACAGGGGAGTAATGAAAAACTGTTTTTT. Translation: CASSGGQGSNEKLFF.

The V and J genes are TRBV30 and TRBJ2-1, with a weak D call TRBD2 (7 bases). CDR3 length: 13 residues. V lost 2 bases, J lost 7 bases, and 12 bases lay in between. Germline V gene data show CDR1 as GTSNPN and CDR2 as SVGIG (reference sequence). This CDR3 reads CAWSTGGQNEQFF. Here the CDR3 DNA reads TGTGCCTGGAGTACGGGGGGCCAGAATGAGCAGTTCTTC.

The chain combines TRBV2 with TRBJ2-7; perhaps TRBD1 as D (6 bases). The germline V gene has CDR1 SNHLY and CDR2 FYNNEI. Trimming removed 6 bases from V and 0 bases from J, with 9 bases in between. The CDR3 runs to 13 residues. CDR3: CASRRQDSYEQYF. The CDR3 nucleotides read TGTGCCAGCAGGCGACAGGACTCCTACGAGCAGTACTTC.

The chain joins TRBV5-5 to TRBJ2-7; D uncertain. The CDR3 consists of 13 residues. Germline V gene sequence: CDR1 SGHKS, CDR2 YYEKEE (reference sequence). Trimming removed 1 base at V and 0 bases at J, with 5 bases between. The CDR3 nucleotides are TGTGCCAGCAGCTTGATGTCCTCCTACGAGCAGTACTTC. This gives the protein CASSLMSSYEQYF.

This chain's CDR3 is CASSYRQGRNTEAFF. The CDR3, as DNA: TGTGCCAGCAGCTACAGACAGGGCAGGAACACTGAAGCTTTCTTT. The chain couples TRBV5-4 to TRBJ1-1; TRBD1 matches at 7 bases. The CDR3 is 15 amino acids. With 3 bases clipped from V and 1 base from J, the junction kept 6 bases outside the gene matches. CDR1 is SGHNT and CDR2 is YYREEE in the germline V gene (reference sequence).

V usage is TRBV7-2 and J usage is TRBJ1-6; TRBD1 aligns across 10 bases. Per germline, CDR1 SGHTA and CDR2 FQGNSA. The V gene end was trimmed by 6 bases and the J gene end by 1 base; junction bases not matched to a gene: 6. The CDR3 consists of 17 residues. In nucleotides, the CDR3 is TGTGCCAGCAGAAGCCGACAGGGGGCATCCTATAATTCACCCCTCCACTTT. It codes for CASRSRQGASYNSPLHF.

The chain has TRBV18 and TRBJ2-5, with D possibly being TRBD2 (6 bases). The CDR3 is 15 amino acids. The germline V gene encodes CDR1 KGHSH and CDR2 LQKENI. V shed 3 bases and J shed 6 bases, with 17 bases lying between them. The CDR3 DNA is TGTGCCAGCTCACCCCAAGAAGGGGCGGGAAAGACCCAGTACTTC. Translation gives CASSPQEGAGKTQYF.

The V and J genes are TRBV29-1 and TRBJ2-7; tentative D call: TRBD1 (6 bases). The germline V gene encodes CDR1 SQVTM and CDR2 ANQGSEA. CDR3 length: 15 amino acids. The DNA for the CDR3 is TGCAGAGAACTGGGACATCTTAATCAATCGGGGGAGCAGTACGTC. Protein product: CRELGHLNQSGEQYV.

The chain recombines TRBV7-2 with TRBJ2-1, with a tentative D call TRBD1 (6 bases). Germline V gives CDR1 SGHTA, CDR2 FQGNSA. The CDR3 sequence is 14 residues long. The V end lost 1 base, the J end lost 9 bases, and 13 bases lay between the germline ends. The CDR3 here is CASSLEAQGSEQFF. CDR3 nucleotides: TGTGCCAGCAGCTTAGAGGCTCAGGGGAGTGAGCAGTTCTTC.